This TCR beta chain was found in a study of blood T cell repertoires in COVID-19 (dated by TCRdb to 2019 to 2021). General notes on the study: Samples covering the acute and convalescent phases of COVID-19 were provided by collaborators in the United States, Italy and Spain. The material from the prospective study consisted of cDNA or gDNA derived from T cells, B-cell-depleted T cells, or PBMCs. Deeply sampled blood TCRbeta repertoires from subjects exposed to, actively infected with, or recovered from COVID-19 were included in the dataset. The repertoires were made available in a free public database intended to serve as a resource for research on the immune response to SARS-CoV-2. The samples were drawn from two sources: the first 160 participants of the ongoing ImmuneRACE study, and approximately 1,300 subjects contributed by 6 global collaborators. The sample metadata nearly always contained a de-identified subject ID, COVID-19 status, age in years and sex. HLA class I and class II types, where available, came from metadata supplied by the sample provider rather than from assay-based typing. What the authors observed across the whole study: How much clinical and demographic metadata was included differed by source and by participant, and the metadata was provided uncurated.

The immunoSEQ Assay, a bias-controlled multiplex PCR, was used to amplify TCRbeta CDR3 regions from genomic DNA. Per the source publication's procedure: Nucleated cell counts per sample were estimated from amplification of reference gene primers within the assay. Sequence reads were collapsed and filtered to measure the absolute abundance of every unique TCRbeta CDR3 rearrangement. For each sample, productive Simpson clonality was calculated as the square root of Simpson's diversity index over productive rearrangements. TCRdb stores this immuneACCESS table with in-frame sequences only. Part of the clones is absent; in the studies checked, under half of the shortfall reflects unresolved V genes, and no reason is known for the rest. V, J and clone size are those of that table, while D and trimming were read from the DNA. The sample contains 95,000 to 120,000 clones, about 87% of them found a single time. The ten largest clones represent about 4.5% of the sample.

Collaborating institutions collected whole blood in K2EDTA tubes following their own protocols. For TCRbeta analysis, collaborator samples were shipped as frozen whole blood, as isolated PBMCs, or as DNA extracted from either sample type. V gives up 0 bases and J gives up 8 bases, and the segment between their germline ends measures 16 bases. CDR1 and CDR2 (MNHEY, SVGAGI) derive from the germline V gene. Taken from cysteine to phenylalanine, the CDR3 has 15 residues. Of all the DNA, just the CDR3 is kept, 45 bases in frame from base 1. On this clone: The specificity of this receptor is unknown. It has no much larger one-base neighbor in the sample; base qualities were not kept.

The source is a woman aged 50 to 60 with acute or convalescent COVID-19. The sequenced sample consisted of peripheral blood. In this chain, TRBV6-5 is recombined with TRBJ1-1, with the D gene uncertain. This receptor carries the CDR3 CASSYSRQEPEEAFF. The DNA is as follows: TGTGCCAGCAGTTACTCGAGGCAAGAGCCCGAAGAAGCTTTCTTT.